This record covers a single T cell receptor beta chain. Sequencing used immunoSEQ multiplex PCR; TCRdb keeps in-frame clones, though not all of them. The sample yields hundreds of thousands of clones, approximately 90% seen once. CDR3 length: 16 residues. Germline V gives CDR1 MGHRA, CDR2 YSYEKL. The V end lost 1 base, the J end lost 4 bases, and 14 bases lay between the germline ends. Study members were between about 18 and 95 years old and lived in approximately 25 US regions. The data stem from a study of blood T cell repertoires in COVID-19. Sequencing was carried out using PBMCs or T cells enriched from blood (not recorded which). The V gene is TRBV4-1, the J gene TRBJ1-3; a weak D match, TRBD1 (6 bases). This TCR derives from a woman between 50 and 59 years old who had recovered from COVID-19. This CDR3 is CASSQVGGASGNTIYF. CDR3 bases: TGCGCCAGCAGCCAAGTTGGGGGGGCATCCGGAAACACCATATATTTT.